The 23 T cell receptor beta chains in this list originate from one sample, sequenced in a study of T cell repertoires in cytomegalovirus infection. No antigen is known for these receptors. MiXCR was run by TCRdb on the reads, yielding one entry per CDR3 protein. This sample carries hundreds of thousands of distinct CDR3 sequences, about 44% of them seen once, and the ten largest clones take about 41%. Specimen: cultured PBMCs, collected from culture after CMV antigen stimulation. All receptors come from a human donor in good health (CMV status not recorded). Some clones in this sample may be carry-over from other donors' samples.

This clonotype showed up just a few times. The chain joins TRBV11-2 to TRBJ2-7; 8 positions agree with TRBD1. The ends lost 5 bases at V and 1 base at J; junction bases unmatched: 7. The CDR3 sequence is 15 residues long. CDR1 SGHAT and CDR2 FQNNGV come from the germline V gene. CDR3 loop: CASSDPDRASYEQYF. In DNA form, the CDR3 reads TGTGCCAGCAGCGACCCGGACAGGGCTTCCTACGAGCAGTACTTC.

This clonotype was detected ten times or more. V is TRBV7-2 and J is TRBJ1-4, with 8 bases that match TRBD1. Germline lookup yields CDR1 SGHTA and CDR2 FQGNSA. After removal of 5 bases from V and 7 bases from J, the junction contained 9 bases not matched to a gene. The CDR3 totals 15 residues. This chain's CDR3 is CASSLNRGAFEKLFF. CDR3 sequence (DNA): TGTGCCAGCAGCCTTAACAGGGGGGCGTTTGAAAAACTGTTTTTT.

A few counts support this clonotype. In DNA, the CDR3 is TGTGCCATCAGTGCCCAGGGGGGGCCGAACTCCTACAATGAGCAGTTCTTC. This gives the protein CAISAQGGPNSYNEQFF. The chain combines TRBV10-3 with TRBJ2-1; either TRBD1 or TRBD2 may fit D (7 bases each). The CDR3 totals 17 residues. Germline V lookup: CDR1 ENHRY, CDR2 SYGVKD. Trimming stripped 4 bases from V and 0 bases from J, with 16 bases between.

This clonotype was seen a few times. The chain carries TRBV11-2 and TRBJ2-1, with D unclear. CDR3 size: 14 residues. Trimming removed 5 bases from V and 5 bases from J, with 13 bases in between. Germline-derived CDR1 and CDR2 are SGHAT and FQNNGV. Here the CDR3 DNA reads TGTGCCAGCAGCCCGTTTGGGGAACACAATGAGCAGTTCTTC. Its protein product is CASSPFGEHNEQFF.

The count of this clonotype is one. V usage is TRBV6-5 and J usage is TRBJ1-2; D not resolved. Per germline, CDR1 MNHEY and CDR2 SVGAGI. The CDR3 is 13 amino acids. The germline V and J ends were trimmed by 6 bases and 3 bases, with 11 bases remaining between them. The chain's CDR3 is CASSLTRHYGYTF. The CDR3 DNA reads TGTGCCAGCAGCTTGACACGTCACTATGGCTACACCTTC.

The V gene is TRBV19, the J gene TRBJ2-1; the match to TRBD2 covers 7 bases. The germline V gene encodes CDR1 LNHDA and CDR2 SQIVND (reference sequence). This CDR3 spans 16 amino acids. With 1 base clipped from V and 7 bases from J, the junction kept 10 bases outside the gene matches. The CDR3 DNA reads as TGTGCCAGTAGTATAGGAGGAGCCGGGAGGAGGAATGAGCAGTTCTTC. Residues: CASSIGGAGRRNEQFF.

The chain combines TRBV7-2 with TRBJ1-1, with D hard to call. V lost 2 bases and J lost 1, with 8 bases in between. The CDR3 has 14 residues. The germline gives CDR1 SGHTA, CDR2 FQGNSA. This chain's CDR3 is CASSLLDGNTEAFF. DNA of the CDR3: TGTGCCAGCAGCTTACTTGACGGGAACACTGAAGCTTTCTTT.

This clonotype was picked up a small number of times. The chain uses TRBV6-6 and TRBJ1-5; D remains ambiguous. V lost 10 bases to trimming and J lost 0 bases, with 16 bases between them. The CDR3 is 15 residues long. Germline V lookup: CDR1 MNHNY, CDR2 SVGAGI (reference sequence). The DNA for the CDR3 is TGTGCCACCTACCGAGGTCCAGATAGCAATCAGCCCCAGCATTTT. Translated, it gives CATYRGPDSNQPQHF.

The J gene is TRBJ2-3, the V gene TRBV6-5, with TRBD2 as a possible D gene (6 bases). V was shortened by 3 bases and J by 6 bases, with 13 bases between the two germline ends. Germline-derived CDR1 and CDR2 are MNHEY and SVGAGI. The CDR3 runs 14 residues. The CDR3 DNA sequence: TGTGCCAGCAGTTATAGGATCCGGGGGGATACGCAGTATTTT. This translates into CASSYRIRGDTQYF.

There are a few counts of this clonotype. The chain combines TRBV6-2 or TRBV6-3 with TRBJ2-7; tentatively, D is TRBD1 or TRBD2 (5 bases each). Germline-derived CDR1 and CDR2 are MNHEY and SVGEGT. This CDR3 has 16 residues. The ends were cut back, 5 bases at V and 1 base at J, with 18 bases in the middle. The CDR3 sequence: CASSVSGTGKSYEQYF. CDR3 DNA sequence: TGTGCCAGCAGTGTTTCCGGGACGGGAAAGTCCTACGAGCAGTACTTC.

The chain combines TRBV10-3 with TRBJ2-7; 14 positions agree with TRBD2. Trimming removed 6 bases from V and 6 bases from J; junction bases left unmatched: 7. Germline V gives CDR1 ENHRY, CDR2 SYGVKD. This CDR3 comprises 15 residues. Written as DNA, the CDR3 is TGTGCCATCAGCCCGACTAGCGGGGGGGCGGGCGAGCAGTACTTC. Translating it yields CAISPTSGGAGEQYF.

This clonotype was picked up a small number of times. The gene calls are TRBV6-6 and TRBJ2-2; 7 nucleotides agree with TRBD2. Germline trimming cut 3 bases from V and 3 bases from J; bases unmatched to any gene: 7. The V gene's germline CDR1 is MNHNY and CDR2 SVGAGI (reference sequence). The CDR3 has 16 amino acids. The CDR3 nucleotides read TGTGCCAGCAGTTATTTGTCTAGCGGAGACACCGGGGAGCTGTTTTTT. It encodes CASSYLSSGDTGELFF.

This chain uses TRBV7-2 with TRBJ2-7, with D tentatively TRBD2 (5 bases). The ends were cut back, 3 bases at V and 4 bases at J, with 13 bases in the middle. The germline gives CDR1 SGHTA, CDR2 FQGNSA. This CDR3 has 14 amino acids. The CDR3 is CASSFRGPPYEQYF. CDR3 nucleotide sequence: TGTGCCAGCAGCTTCCGAGGGCCCCCTTACGAGCAGTACTTC.

V is TRBV27 and J is TRBJ2-5, with D possibly TRBD2 on 5 matching bases. Trimming removed 5 bases at V and 2 bases at J, with 12 bases between. Germline CDR1 MNHEY, CDR2 SMNVEV (reference sequence). The CDR3 runs to 14 residues. CDR3 in amino acids: CASSLGNLQETQYF. The CDR3 bases are TGTGCCAGCAGTCTCGGGAACCTGCAAGAGACCCAGTACTTC.

This clonotype has just one count. This chain connects TRBV19 to TRBJ2-1; perhaps TRBD1 as D (5 bases). Trimming cost V 3 bases and J 7 bases, with 19 bases left between them. The CDR3 has 16 residues. Germline V gives CDR1 LNHDA, CDR2 SQIVND (reference sequence). The CDR3 DNA follows: TGTGCCAGTAGTATCGGCCAGCCCTCGAAGGGGAATGAGCAGTTCTTC. This codes for CASSIGQPSKGNEQFF.

J is TRBJ2-1 and V is TRBV6-1, with 8 bases identical to TRBD2. CDR1 is MNHNS and CDR2 is SASEGT in the germline V gene. After removal of 7 bases from V and 6 bases from J, the junction contained 8 bases not matched to a gene. CDR3 length equals 14 residues. CDR3 nucleotide sequence: TGTGCCAGCACTCCATCGGGGGGGGTCAATGAGCAGTTCTTC. Amino acids: CASTPSGGVNEQFF.

In its sample, this clonotype was seen a few times. The CDR3 is CASLPDGIPGGYTF. As DNA, the CDR3 is TGTGCCAGCCTCCCCGATGGGATTCCGGGGGGCTACACCTTC. The chain uses TRBV12-3 or TRBV12-4 and TRBJ1-2; D gene uncertain. The CDR3 spans 14 residues. Trimming shortened V by 8 bases and J by 8 bases, and 21 bases separated the two germline ends.

This clonotype appeared a few times. The CDR3 spells CASRTGTGFENEQFF. CDR3 DNA: TGCGCCAGCAGAACCGGGACAGGGTTTGAGAATGAGCAGTTCTTC. This sequence joins TRBV5-1 and TRBJ2-1; TRBD1 matches at 9 bases. Per the germline V gene, CDR1 is SGHRS and CDR2 is YFSETQ. Trimming at V came to 5 bases and at J to 7 bases, leaving 10 bases not matched to a gene. The CDR3 loop spans 15 amino acids.

The CDR3 protein is CASSVTLAGVTRELFF. The CDR3 coding sequence is TGTGCCAGCAGTGTTACCCTAGCGGGAGTTACTCGGGAGCTGTTTTTT. This chain links TRBV12-3 or TRBV12-4 with TRBJ2-2; 10 bases agree with TRBD2. After removal of 5 bases from V and 9 bases from J, the junction contained 12 bases not matched to a gene. The CDR3 is 16 residues long.

This clonotype has only one observation. The rearrangement joins TRBV20-1 to TRBJ1-1; 7 nucleotides line up with TRBD1. Per germline, CDR1 DFQATT and CDR2 SNEGSKA (reference sequence). CDR3 length equals 14 residues. J gave up 4 bases and V 6 bases, and 11 bases lay outside the gene matches. CDR3 sequence (DNA): TGCAGTGCACCCCGACAGGGTTCGACCACTGAAGCTTTCTTT. Translation gives CSAPRQGSTTEAFF.

V usage is TRBV25-1 and J usage is TRBJ2-3, with D possibly being TRBD2 (6 bases). The CDR3 contains 14 residues. Germline CDR1 is MGHDK and CDR2 is SYGVNS. V was pared by 6 bases and J by 6 bases, with 16 bases between. The CDR3 region has the DNA TGTGCCAGCAGGAACCCGGACCGGGGGGATACGCAGTATTTT. This encodes CASRNPDRGDTQYF.

The J gene is TRBJ1-5, the V gene TRBV2; 7 nucleotides align to TRBD1. Germline-derived CDR1 and CDR2 are SNHLY and FYNNEI. The CDR3 is 14 residues long. Trimming cost V 2 bases and J 6 bases; bases outside gene matches: 4. CDR3 amino acids: CASSERRGGQPQHF. CDR3 DNA sequence: TGTGCCAGCAGTGAACGCAGGGGGGGTCAGCCCCAGCATTTT.

This clonotype was found many times. The chain combines TRBV7-8 with TRBJ1-4, with a possible D match to TRBD1 (5 bases). In germline, CDR1 is SGHVS, CDR2 FQNEAQ. V was clipped by 4 bases and J by 7 bases, with 19 bases between them. This CDR3 has 16 amino acids. As DNA, the CDR3 is TGTGCCAGCAGCTCCAGGGAGGGTGGCCTGGGTGAAAAACTGTTTTTT. The encoded protein is CASSSREGGLGEKLFF. Variable domain in full (rest from reference TRBV7-8 and TRBJ1-4): GAGVSQSPRYKVAKRGQDVALRCDPISGHVSLFWYQQALGQGPEFLTYFQNEAQLDKSGLPSDRFFAERPEGSVSTLKIQRTQQEDSAVYLCASSSREGGLGEKLFFGSGTQLSVL.